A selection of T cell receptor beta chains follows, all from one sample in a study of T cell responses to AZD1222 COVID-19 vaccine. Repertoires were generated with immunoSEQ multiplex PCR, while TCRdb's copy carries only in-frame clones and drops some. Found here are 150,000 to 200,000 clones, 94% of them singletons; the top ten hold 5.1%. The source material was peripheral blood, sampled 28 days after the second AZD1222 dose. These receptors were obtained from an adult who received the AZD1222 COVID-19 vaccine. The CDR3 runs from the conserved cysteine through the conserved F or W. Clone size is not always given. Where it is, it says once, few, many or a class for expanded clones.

CDR3 protein: CASSPSTENYGYTF
V gene: TRBV18
clone size: NA
J gene: TRBJ1-2

CDR3 protein: CASRALTEAFF
V gene: TRBV2
clone size: NA
J gene: TRBJ1-1

CDR3 protein: CASSIGVSYNEQFF
V gene: TRBV19
clone size: NA
J gene: TRBJ2-1

CDR3 protein: CASSPGTGGDQPQHF
V gene: TRBV5-1
clone size: NA
J gene: TRBJ1-5

CDR3 protein: CSVGRNEKLFF
V gene: TRBV29-1
clone size: once
J gene: TRBJ1-4

CDR3 protein: CASSVRATEAFF
V gene: TRBV11-1
clone size: NA
J gene: TRBJ1-1

CDR3 protein: CASSPTGSTNEKLFF
V gene: TRBV6-4
clone size: NA
J gene: TRBJ1-4

CDR3 protein: CASSLVQGTNSPLHF
V gene: TRBV5-6
clone size: NA
J gene: TRBJ1-6

CDR3 protein: CASRQGGNSPLHF
V gene: TRBV27
clone size: NA
J gene: TRBJ1-6

CDR3 protein: CASSPAGTANTEAFF
V gene: TRBV3-1/TRBV3-2
clone size: NA
J gene: TRBJ1-1

CDR3 protein: CAWRIAGVYEQYF
V gene: TRBV30
clone size: once
J gene: TRBJ2-7

CDR3 protein: CASTEGQLNQPQHF
V gene: TRBV19
clone size: NA
J gene: TRBJ1-5

CDR3 protein: CASSPGGGPSTDTQYF
V gene: TRBV5-4
clone size: NA
J gene: TRBJ2-3

CDR3 protein: CASSLAAEGAGNTIYF
V gene: TRBV5-1
clone size: NA
J gene: TRBJ1-3

CDR3 protein: CASSSGAGSGEKLFF
V gene: TRBV5-1
clone size: NA
J gene: TRBJ1-4

CDR3 protein: CSVGGTGVQETQYF
V gene: TRBV29-1
clone size: NA
J gene: TRBJ2-5

CDR3 protein: CASSPLAGRYYEQYF
V gene: TRBV27
clone size: NA
J gene: TRBJ2-7

CDR3 protein: CASGIQTGGAGNTEAFF
V gene: TRBV28
clone size: NA
J gene: TRBJ1-1

CDR3 protein: CAWSGWEGYGYTF
V gene: TRBV30
clone size: NA
J gene: TRBJ1-2

CDR3 protein: CASSYSTSYNEQFF
V gene: TRBV6-5
clone size: NA
J gene: TRBJ2-1

CDR3 protein: CAITDLRTEAFF
V gene: TRBV10-3
clone size: NA
J gene: TRBJ1-1

CDR3 protein: CASSLASGYSYEQYF
V gene: TRBV11-2
clone size: NA
J gene: TRBJ2-7

CDR3 protein: CASSLQGGGLNEQFF
V gene: TRBV28
clone size: NA
J gene: TRBJ2-1

CDR3 protein: CASSPWGNYGYTF
V gene: TRBV3-1/TRBV3-2
clone size: NA
J gene: TRBJ1-2

CDR3 protein: CASSYLTSGRVPEQFF
V gene: TRBV6-5
clone size: NA
J gene: TRBJ2-1

CDR3 protein: CASSVQGSNQPQHF
V gene: TRBV6-5
clone size: NA
J gene: TRBJ1-5

CDR3 protein: CASSQAFSGDGTDTQYF
V gene: TRBV4-1
clone size: once
J gene: TRBJ2-3

CDR3 protein: CASSERIGWGPSTDTQYF
V gene: TRBV2
clone size: few
J gene: TRBJ2-3

CDR3 protein: CASFTTDTQYF
V gene: TRBV18
clone size: NA
J gene: TRBJ2-3

CDR3 protein: CASSLTPATNEKLFF
V gene: TRBV7-2
clone size: few
J gene: TRBJ1-4

CDR3 protein: CASSLDTTGPYGYTF
V gene: TRBV5-6
clone size: once
J gene: TRBJ1-2

CDR3 protein: CASSMYGGRTWDEQYF
V gene: TRBV19
clone size: once
J gene: TRBJ2-7

CDR3 protein: CASSESGGNPEQYF
V gene: TRBV10-2
clone size: NA
J gene: TRBJ2-7

CDR3 protein: CASSLGPQSYEQYF
V gene: TRBV11-2
clone size: NA
J gene: TRBJ2-7

CDR3 protein: CASSLFGTQNYNQPQHF
V gene: TRBV7-8
clone size: once
J gene: TRBJ1-5

CDR3 protein: CASSPTATYEQYF
V gene: TRBV3-1/TRBV3-2
clone size: NA
J gene: TRBJ2-7

CDR3 protein: CASRQGQETQYF
V gene: TRBV12-3/TRBV12-4
clone size: once
J gene: TRBJ2-5

CDR3 protein: CASSESDYTAQDTQYF
V gene: TRBV5-1
clone size: NA
J gene: TRBJ2-3

CDR3 protein: CASTPGASDTEAFF
V gene: TRBV5-1
clone size: NA
J gene: TRBJ1-1

CDR3 protein: CASSPVAGGTVTGELFF
V gene: TRBV18
clone size: NA
J gene: TRBJ2-2

CDR3 protein: CASSPTSQYNSPLHF
V gene: TRBV18
clone size: few
J gene: TRBJ1-6

CDR3 protein: CSVRTDTYGYTF
V gene: TRBV29-1
clone size: NA
J gene: TRBJ1-2

CDR3 protein: CASSLTVNTEAFF
V gene: TRBV12-3/TRBV12-4
clone size: few
J gene: TRBJ1-1

CDR3 protein: CASSLNSAYEQYF
V gene: TRBV5-5
clone size: NA
J gene: TRBJ2-7

CDR3 protein: CASSPQGSTDTQYF
V gene: TRBV5-4
clone size: NA
J gene: TRBJ2-3

CDR3 protein: CASSFYAAGSYEQYF
V gene: TRBV28
clone size: NA
J gene: TRBJ2-7

CDR3 protein: CASSLTQSGYEQYF
V gene: TRBV27
clone size: NA
J gene: TRBJ2-7

CDR3 protein: CASSTGQGTETQYF
V gene: TRBV7-2
clone size: NA
J gene: TRBJ2-5

CDR3 protein: CASSVGDFDTQYF
V gene: TRBV9
clone size: NA
J gene: TRBJ2-3

CDR3 protein: CASSAGNYGYTF
V gene: TRBV2
clone size: NA
J gene: TRBJ1-2